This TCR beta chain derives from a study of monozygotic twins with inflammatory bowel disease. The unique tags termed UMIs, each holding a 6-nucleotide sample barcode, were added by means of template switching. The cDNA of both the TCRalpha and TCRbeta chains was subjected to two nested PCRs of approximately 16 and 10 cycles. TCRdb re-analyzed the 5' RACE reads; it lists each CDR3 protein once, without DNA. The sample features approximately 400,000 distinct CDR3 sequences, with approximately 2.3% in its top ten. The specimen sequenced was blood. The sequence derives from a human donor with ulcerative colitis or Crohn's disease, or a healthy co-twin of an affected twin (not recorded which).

This chain's CDR3 is CSALPPDQPYYEQYF. The chain carries TRBV20-1 and TRBJ2-7; the TCRdb D gene call, TRBD2, has no DNA to confirm it. The CDR3 is made up of 15 amino acids. Per germline, CDR1 DFQATT and CDR2 SNEGSKA (reference sequence).